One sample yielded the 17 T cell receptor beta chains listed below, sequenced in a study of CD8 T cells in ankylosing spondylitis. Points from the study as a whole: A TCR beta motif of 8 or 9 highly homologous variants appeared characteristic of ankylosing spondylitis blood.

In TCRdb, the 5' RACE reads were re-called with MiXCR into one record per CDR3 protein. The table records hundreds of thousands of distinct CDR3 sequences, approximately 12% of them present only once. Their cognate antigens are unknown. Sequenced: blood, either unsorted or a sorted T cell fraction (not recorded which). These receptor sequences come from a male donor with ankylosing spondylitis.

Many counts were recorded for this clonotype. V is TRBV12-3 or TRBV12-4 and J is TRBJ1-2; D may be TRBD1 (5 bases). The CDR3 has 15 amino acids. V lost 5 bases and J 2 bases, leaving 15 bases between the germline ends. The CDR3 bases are TGTGCCAGCAGTCCCCACGGGGCCCAGAACTATGGCTACACCTTC. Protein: CASSPHGAQNYGYTF.

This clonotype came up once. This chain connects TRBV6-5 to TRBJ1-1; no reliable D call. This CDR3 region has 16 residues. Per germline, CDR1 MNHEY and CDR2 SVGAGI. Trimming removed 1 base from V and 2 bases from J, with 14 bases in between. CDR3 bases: TGTGCCAGCAGTTACTTGGCACGGGGTGGCAACACTGAAGCTTTCTTT. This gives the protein CASSYLARGGNTEAFF.

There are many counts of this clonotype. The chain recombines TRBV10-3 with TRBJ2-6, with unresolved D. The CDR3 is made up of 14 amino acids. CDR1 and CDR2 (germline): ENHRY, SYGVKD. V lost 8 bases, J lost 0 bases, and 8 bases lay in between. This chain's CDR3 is CAIGRSSGANVLTF. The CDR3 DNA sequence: TGTGCCATCGGACGTTCCTCTGGGGCCAACGTCCTGACTTTC.

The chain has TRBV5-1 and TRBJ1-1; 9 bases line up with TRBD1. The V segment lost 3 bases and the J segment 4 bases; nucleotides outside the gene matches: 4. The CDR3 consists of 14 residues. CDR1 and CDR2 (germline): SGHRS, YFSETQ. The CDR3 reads CASSSGTGLTEAFF. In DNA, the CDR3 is TGCGCCAGCAGCTCCGGGACAGGGCTCACTGAAGCTTTCTTT.

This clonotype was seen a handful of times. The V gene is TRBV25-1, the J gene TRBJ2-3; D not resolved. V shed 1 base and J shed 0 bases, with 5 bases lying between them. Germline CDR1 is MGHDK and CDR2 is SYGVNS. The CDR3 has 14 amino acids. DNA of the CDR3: TGTGCCAGCAGTGAATTCGCGAGCACAGATACGCAGTATTTT. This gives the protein CASSEFASTDTQYF.

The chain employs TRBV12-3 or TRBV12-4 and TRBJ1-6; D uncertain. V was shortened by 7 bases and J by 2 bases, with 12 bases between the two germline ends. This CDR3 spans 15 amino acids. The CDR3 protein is CASTPKATYNSPLHF. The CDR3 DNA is TGTGCCAGCACCCCGAAGGCCACCTATAATTCACCCCTCCACTTT.

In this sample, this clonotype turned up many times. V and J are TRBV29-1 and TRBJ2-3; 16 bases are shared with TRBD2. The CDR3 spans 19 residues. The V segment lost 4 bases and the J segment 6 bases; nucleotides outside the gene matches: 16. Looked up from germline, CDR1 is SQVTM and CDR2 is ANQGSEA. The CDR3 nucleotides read TGCAGCGTTGGGGCCACGGAGGGACTAGCGGGAGGGGCTCTCGATACGCAGTATTTT. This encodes CSVGATEGLAGGALDTQYF.

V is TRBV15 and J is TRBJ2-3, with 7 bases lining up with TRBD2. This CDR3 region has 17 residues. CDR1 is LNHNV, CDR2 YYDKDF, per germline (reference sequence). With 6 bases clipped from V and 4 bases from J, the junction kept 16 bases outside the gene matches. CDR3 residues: CATRDIPVRELADTQYF. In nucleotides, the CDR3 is TGTGCCACCAGGGATATACCGGTGCGGGAGCTCGCAGATACGCAGTATTTT.

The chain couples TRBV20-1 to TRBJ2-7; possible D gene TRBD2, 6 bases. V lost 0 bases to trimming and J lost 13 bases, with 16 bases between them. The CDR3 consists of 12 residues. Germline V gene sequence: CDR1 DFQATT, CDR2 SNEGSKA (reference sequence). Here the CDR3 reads CSARDLELRDYF. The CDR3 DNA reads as TGCAGTGCTAGAGATTTGGAGTTGCGGGATTACTTC.

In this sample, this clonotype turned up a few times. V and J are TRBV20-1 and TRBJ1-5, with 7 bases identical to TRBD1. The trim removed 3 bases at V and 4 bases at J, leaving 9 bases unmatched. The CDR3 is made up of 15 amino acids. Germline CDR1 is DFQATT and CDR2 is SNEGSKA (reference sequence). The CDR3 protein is CSARKTGLRNQPQHF. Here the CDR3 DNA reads TGCAGTGCTAGGAAGACAGGGCTTAGAAATCAGCCCCAGCATTTT.

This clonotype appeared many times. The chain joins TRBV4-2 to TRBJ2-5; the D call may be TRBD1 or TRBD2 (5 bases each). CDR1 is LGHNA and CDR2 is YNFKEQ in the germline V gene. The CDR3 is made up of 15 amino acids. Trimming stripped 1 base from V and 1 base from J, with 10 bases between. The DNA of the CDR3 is TGTGCCAGCAGCCAAGTATGGGGGACCCAAGAGACCCAGTACTTC. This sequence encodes CASSQVWGTQETQYF.

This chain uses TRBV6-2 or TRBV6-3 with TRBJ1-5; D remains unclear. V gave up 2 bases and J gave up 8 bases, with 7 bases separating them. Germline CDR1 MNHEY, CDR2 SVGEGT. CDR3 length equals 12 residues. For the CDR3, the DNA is TGTGCCAGCAGTTACCGGGGTGAGCCCCAGCATTTT. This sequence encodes CASSYRGEPQHF.

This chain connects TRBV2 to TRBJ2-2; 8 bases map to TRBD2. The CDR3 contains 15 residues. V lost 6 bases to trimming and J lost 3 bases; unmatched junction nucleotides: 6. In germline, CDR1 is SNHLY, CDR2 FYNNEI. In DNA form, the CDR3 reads TGTGCCAGCAGAAGGACTAGCTTGTACACCGGGGAGCTGTTTTTT. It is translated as CASRRTSLYTGELFF.

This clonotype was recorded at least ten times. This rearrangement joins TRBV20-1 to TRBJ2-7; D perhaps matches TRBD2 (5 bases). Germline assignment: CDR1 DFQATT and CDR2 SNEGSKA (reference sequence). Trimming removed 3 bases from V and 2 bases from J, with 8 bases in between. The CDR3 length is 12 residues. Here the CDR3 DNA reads TGCAGTGCTAGTACCGGGACCTACGAGCAGTACTTC. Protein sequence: CSASTGTYEQYF.

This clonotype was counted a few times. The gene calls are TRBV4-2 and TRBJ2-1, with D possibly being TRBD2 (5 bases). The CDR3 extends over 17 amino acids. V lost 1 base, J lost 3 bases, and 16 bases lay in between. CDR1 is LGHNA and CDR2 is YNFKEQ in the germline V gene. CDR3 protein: CASSQVVPSGVYNEQFF. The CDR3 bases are TGTGCCAGCAGCCAAGTTGTCCCGAGCGGAGTCTACAATGAGCAGTTCTTC.

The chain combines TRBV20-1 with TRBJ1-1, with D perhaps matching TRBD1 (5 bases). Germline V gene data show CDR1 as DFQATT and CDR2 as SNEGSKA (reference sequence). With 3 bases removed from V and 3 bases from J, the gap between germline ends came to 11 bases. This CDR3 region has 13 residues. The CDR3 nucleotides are TGCAGTGCTAGTGTCGTAGGGGACACTGAAGCTTTCTTT. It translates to CSASVVGDTEAFF.

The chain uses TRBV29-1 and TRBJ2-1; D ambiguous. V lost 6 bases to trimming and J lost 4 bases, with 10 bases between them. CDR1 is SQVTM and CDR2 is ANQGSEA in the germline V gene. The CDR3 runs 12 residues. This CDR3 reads CSVDDSYNEQFF. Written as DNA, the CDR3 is TGCAGCGTCGATGACTCGTACAATGAGCAGTTCTTC.